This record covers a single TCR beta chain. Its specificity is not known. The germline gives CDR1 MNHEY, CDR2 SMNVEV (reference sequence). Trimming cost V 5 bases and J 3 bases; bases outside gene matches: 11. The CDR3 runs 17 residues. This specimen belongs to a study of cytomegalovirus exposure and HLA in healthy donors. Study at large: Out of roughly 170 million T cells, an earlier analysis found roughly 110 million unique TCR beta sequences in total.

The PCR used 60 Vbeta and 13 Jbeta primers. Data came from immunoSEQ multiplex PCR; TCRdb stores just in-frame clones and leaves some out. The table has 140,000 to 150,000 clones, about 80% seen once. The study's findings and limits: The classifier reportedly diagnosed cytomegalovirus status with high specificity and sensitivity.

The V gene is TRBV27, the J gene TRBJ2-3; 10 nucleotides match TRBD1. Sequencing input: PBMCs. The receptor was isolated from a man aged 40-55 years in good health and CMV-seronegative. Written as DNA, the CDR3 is TGTGCCAGCAGTCACCTGACAGGGGGCATGGGAACAGATACGCAGTATTTT. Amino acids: CASSHLTGGMGTDTQYF.